This T cell receptor (beta chain) was identified during a study of regulatory T cells in long-lasting Graves disease. General observations from the study: The study found TRBV28, TRBJ1-2 and TRBJ2-5 favored in persistent disease.

The V segment lost 2 bases and the J segment 5 bases; nucleotides outside the gene matches: 9. Germline V gene data show CDR1 as MNHEY and CDR2 as SMNVEV (reference sequence). The CDR3 has 16 amino acids. Time point reported: persistent/refractory GD, antithyroid drugs over 5 years with positive TRAb. Researchers made the TCR library from RNA that was extracted from PBMCs. TCR beta libraries were built with iRepertoire HTBI primers and Arm-PCR of CDR3 regions. TCRdb reprocessed the multiplex PCR reads with MiXCR, giving one entry per CDR3 protein. The sample has 500,000 to 800,000 distinct CDR3 sequences, roughly 30% seen once. This clonotype was counted many times. Its antigen is not known.

The chain employs TRBV27 and TRBJ2-5, with 9 bases aligning to TRBD1. This receptor was taken from a female donor with Graves disease. This sample comprised peripheral blood mononuclear cells (PBMCs), obtained when the disease was refractory, from a patient treated with antithyroid drugs. The CDR3 loop reads CASSLVLGTGIETQYF. The DNA of the CDR3 is TGTGCCAGCAGTTTAGTATTAGGGACAGGGATTGAGACCCAGTACTTC.